Listed here is a single TCR beta chain. Its antigen is unknown. This record comes from a study of identifying expanded T cells in peripheral blood. Study-wide results and caveats: Variance in clone template counts between approximately two-week samples significantly increased with total template count across all healthy donors.

This table comes from immunoSEQ multiplex PCR, and its TCRdb copy is limited to in-frame clones, with some not included. The profile covers approximately 100,000 clones, with approximately 88% appearing a single time and roughly a sixth taken by the ten largest. CDR1 and CDR2 (germline): LGHNA, YSLEER. The trim removed 2 bases at V and 5 bases at J, leaving 8 bases unmatched. The CDR3 totals 16 residues. V and J are TRBV4-3 and TRBJ1-4; 7 bases agree with TRBD1. Sequenced material: blood. The receptor comes from a person between 18 and 70 years old in good health. CDR3: CASSQQSRGENEKLFF. The CDR3 region has the DNA TGCGCCAGCAGCCAACAAAGCAGGGGGGAGAATGAAAAACTGTTTTTT.